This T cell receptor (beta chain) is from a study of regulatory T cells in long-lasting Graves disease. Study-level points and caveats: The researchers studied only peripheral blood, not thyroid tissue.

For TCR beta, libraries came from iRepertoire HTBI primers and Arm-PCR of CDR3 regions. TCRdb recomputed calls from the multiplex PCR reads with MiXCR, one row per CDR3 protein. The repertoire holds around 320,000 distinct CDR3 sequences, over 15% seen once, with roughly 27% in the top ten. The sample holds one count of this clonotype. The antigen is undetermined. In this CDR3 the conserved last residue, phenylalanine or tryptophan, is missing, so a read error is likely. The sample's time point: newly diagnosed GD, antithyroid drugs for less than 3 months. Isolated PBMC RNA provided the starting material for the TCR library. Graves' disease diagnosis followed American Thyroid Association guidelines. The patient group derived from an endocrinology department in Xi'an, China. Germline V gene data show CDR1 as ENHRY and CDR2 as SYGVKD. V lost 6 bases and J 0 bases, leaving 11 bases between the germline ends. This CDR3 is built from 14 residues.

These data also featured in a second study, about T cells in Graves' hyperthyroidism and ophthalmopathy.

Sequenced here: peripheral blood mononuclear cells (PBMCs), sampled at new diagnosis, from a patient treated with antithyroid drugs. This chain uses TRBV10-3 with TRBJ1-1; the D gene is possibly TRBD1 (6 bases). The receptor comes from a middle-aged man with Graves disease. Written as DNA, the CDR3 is TGTGCCATCAGCGGACAGAAGATGAACACTGAAGCTTTCTCT. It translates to CAISGQKMNTEAFS.